The TCR beta chain described here comes from a study of post-analysis software for immune sequencing data. Per germline, CDR1 SGHRS and CDR2 YFSETQ. This CDR3 has 15 amino acids. Researchers reported that TCR beta cDNA libraries carried unique molecular identifiers. One entry per CDR3 protein results from TCRdb running MiXCR on the PCR reads. The profile shows around 500,000 distinct CDR3 sequences, about a third of them singletons. Points on this clonotype: The antigen is undetermined.

Study results and limitations: TRBV5-6, TRBV5-1 and TRBV20-1 belonged to a set of about five TRBV segments that were more frequent in patients than controls.

The sample comprised blood. This rearrangement joins TRBV5-1 to TRBJ2-1, with unresolved D. The J call may be faulty, since TRBJ2-7 better matches the DNA end. This receptor was identified in a girl aged 2-17 years with multiple sclerosis. CDR3 nucleotide sequence: TGCGCCAGCAGCTTGGCCAAACGCTCCTACAATGAGCAGTACTTC. Translated: CASSLAKRSYNEQYF.